This T cell receptor beta chain was recorded in a study of shared clonotypes between healthy human individuals. Study-wide findings and caveats: The study generally estimated greater richness for naive than memory subsets.

This clone appeared once. Its antigen is as yet unknown. Trimming at V came to 1 base and at J to 8 bases, leaving 9 bases not matched to a gene. CDR1 and CDR2 (germline): MDHEN, SYDVKM. The CDR3 spans 18 residues. TCRdb keeps only in-frame clones here, not all; method: immunoSEQ multiplex PCR. The table has about 1.5 million clones, about 96% seen once. This chain connects TRBV28 to TRBJ2-1; 15 bases map to TRBD2. Sequenced input: naive CD4+ T cells sorted from blood. Sample subset: CD45RA+ positively selected. This receptor was taken from a man younger than 45 in good health. The CDR3 loop reads CASSLSGLAGGPLDEQFF. The CDR3 DNA follows: TGTGCCAGCAGTTTATCCGGACTAGCGGGAGGGCCCCTGGATGAGCAGTTCTTC.